This T cell receptor (beta chain) was captured in a study of OX40 agonist ivuxolimab in advanced cancers. In the study overall: The study enrolled dose-escalation patients with hepatocellular carcinoma, melanoma, renal cell or head and neck cancer.

Method: immunoSEQ multiplex PCR; TCRdb's copy keeps in-frame clones and lacks some. Among about 19,000 clones, about 83% were seen once, and the ten largest hold over 20%. Between the trimmed V and J ends, which lost 6 bases and 4 bases, there was a span of 21 bases. CDR1 and CDR2 (germline): MDHEN, SYDVKM. The CDR3 contains 16 residues. The rearrangement joins TRBV28 to TRBJ2-5, with no clear D. The origin of this receptor is an adult with an advanced solid tumor such as melanoma, head and neck, liver or kidney cancer. The material sequenced was CD4+ or CD8+ T cells sorted from blood, taken in a trial of the OX40 agonist ivuxolimab. The DNA for the CDR3 is TGTGCCAGCAGAACGCAGGACGGCCTTTTGGGAGAGACCCAGTACTTC. Its translation: CASRTQDGLLGETQYF.